A single sample is the source of the 31 T cell receptor beta chains below, sequenced in a study of blood T cell repertoires in COVID-19. The repertoire was sequenced with immunoSEQ multiplex PCR; TCRdb's copy has only in-frame clones and lacks some. The table has about 380,000 clones, 88% seen once. The sample was PBMCs or T cells enriched from blood (not recorded which). These receptors all come from a woman aged 18-30 years who had recovered from COVID-19.

The V and J genes are TRBV7-3 and TRBJ2-1; TRBD2 agrees at 9 bases. Germline trimming cut 2 bases from V and 10 bases from J; bases unmatched to any gene: 3. CDR1 is SGHTA and CDR2 is FQGTGA in the germline V gene. The CDR3 has 13 residues. CDR3: CASSLAGGPEQFF. In nucleotides, the CDR3 is TGTGCCAGCAGCTTAGCGGGGGGGCCGGAGCAGTTCTTC.

In its sample, this clone was seen a few times. The rearrangement joins TRBV29-1 to TRBJ2-3, with 8 bases matching TRBD2. The germline V gene has CDR1 SQVTM and CDR2 ANQGSEA. V dropped 0 bases and J dropped 0; count of bases not matched to a gene: 11. The CDR3 contains 18 residues. The CDR3 DNA reads TGCAGCGTTGAAGACCGAACCTGGACTAGCCGGAGCACAGATACGCAGTATTTT. This gives the protein CSVEDRTWTSRSTDTQYF.

V gene TRBV4-1 combines with J gene TRBJ2-7; a weak D match, TRBD1 (5 bases). The CDR3 covers 16 residues. V lost 2 bases to trimming and J lost 0 bases, with 14 bases between them. Per the germline V gene, CDR1 is MGHRA and CDR2 is YSYEKL. The CDR3 nucleotides read TGCGCCAGCAGCCAATGGGCAGGGAAAATCTCCTACGAGCAGTACTTC. This codes for CASSQWAGKISYEQYF.

The chain couples TRBV27 to TRBJ1-3; no firm D call. The CDR3 consists of 13 residues. Germline V lookup: CDR1 MNHEY, CDR2 SMNVEV (reference sequence). The V and J ends lost 6 bases and 0 bases respectively, with 6 bases between them. As DNA, the CDR3 is TGTGCCAGCAGACGGGGCTCTGGAAACACCATATATTTT. Protein product: CASRRGSGNTIYF.

This clone was detected only once. This sequence joins TRBV5-4 and TRBJ1-2; 7 bases are shared with TRBD1. The CDR3 is 15 amino acids. J gave up 1 base and V 3 bases, and 6 bases lay outside the gene matches. CDR1 SGHNT and CDR2 YYREEE come from the germline V gene (reference sequence). CDR3 amino acids: CASSSDHRGNYGYTF. The CDR3 DNA reads as TGTGCCAGCAGCTCCGACCACAGGGGTAACTATGGCTACACCTTC.

V is TRBV11-2 and J is TRBJ1-1; TRBD1 matches at 7 bases. This CDR3 region has 12 residues. Germline CDR1 is SGHAT and CDR2 is FQNNGV. With V trimmed by 3 bases and J by 10 bases, 5 bases remained unmatched. CDR3 DNA sequence: TGTGCCAGCAGCTTGGACAGGCAAGGAGCTTTCTTT. This encodes CASSLDRQGAFF. Using reference TRBV11-2 and TRBJ1-1 for the parts outside the CDR3, the full variable domain is EAGVAQSPRYKIIEKRQSVAFWCNPISGHATLYWYQQILGQGPKLLIQFQNNGVVDDSQLPKDRFSAERLKGVDSTLKIQPAKLEDSAVYLCASSLDRQGAFFGQGTRLTVV.

Here the CDR3 DNA reads TGCGCCAGCAGCCCTTGGACAGAGCCTCCGGTGTTGTTTTTT. Its translation: CASSPWTEPPVLFF. The chain links TRBV4-1 to TRBJ2-2, with D tentatively TRBD1 (6 bases). V shed 4 bases and J shed 15 bases, with 21 bases lying between them. The V gene's germline CDR1 is MGHRA and CDR2 YSYEKL. The CDR3 is 14 residues long.

The chain carries TRBV5-1 and TRBJ2-5, with 12 nucleotides matching TRBD2. V trimming: 4 bases; J trimming: 5 bases; junction bases outside the gene matches: 15. CDR1 and CDR2 (germline): SGHRS, YFSETQ. CDR3 length equals 18 residues. The CDR3 nucleotides read TGCGCCAGCAGCCGGCCGGCTAGCGGGGGGGCCTTGAGGGAGACCCAGTACTTC. Its protein product is CASSRPASGGALRETQYF. Filled out from reference TRBV5-1 and TRBJ2-5, the complete variable domain reads KAGVTQTPRYLIKTRGQQVTLSCSPISGHRSVSWYQQTPGQGLQFLFEYFSETQRNKGNFPGRFSGRQFSNSRSEMNVSTLELGDSALYLCASSRPASGGALRETQYFGPGTRLLVL.

The rearrangement joins TRBV2 to TRBJ2-5; D is perhaps TRBD1 (6 bases). The V end lost 6 bases, the J end lost 2 bases, and 10 bases lay between the germline ends. Per germline, CDR1 SNHLY and CDR2 FYNNEI. The CDR3 spans 13 residues. The CDR3 reads CASSVGQQETQYF. In DNA, the CDR3 is TGTGCCAGCAGCGTCGGACAGCAAGAGACCCAGTACTTC.

This sequence joins TRBV6-1 and TRBJ2-7, with D possibly TRBD1 on 8 matching bases. Trimming took off 1 base at V and 5 bases at J, with 12 bases between the two ends. The CDR3 has 14 amino acids. CDR1 is MNHNS, CDR2 SASEGT, per germline. The CDR3 protein is CASSEGTGRDEQYF. DNA for the CDR3: TGTGCCAGCAGTGAAGGGACAGGGAGGGACGAGCAGTACTTC.

This sequence joins TRBV9 and TRBJ2-1; TRBD1 matches 10 bases. V lost 7 bases to trimming and J lost 2 bases; unmatched junction nucleotides: 0. The length of the CDR3 is 13 residues. CDR1 is SGDLS, CDR2 YYNGEE, per germline. DNA of the CDR3: TGTGCCAGCGGGACAGGGGCCTACAATGAGCAGTTCTTC. This sequence encodes CASGTGAYNEQFF.

J is TRBJ2-2 and V is TRBV19; possible D gene TRBD2, 6 bases. The CDR3 spans 13 residues. CDR1 and CDR2 from the germline V gene are LNHDA and SQIVND (reference sequence). V dropped 5 bases and J dropped 7 bases, with 11 bases sitting between them. The CDR3 sequence: CASSPGEIGELFF. The DNA for the CDR3 is TGTGCCAGTAGTCCGGGGGAAATCGGGGAGCTGTTTTTT.

Concerning this clone: The DNA is left out, because the CDR3 cannot be placed on it with certainty; the CDR3 is given as TCRdb lists it. The rearrangement joins TRBV6-5 to TRBJ2-7; whether TRBD2, the table's D call, matches the DNA was not checked. The CDR3 has 15 residues if both end residues are counted. The germline CDR1 and CDR2 sequences are MNHEY and SVGAGI. The chain's CDR3 is CASSSSTASGGEQYF.

The chain combines TRBV9 with TRBJ2-3; 7 nucleotides align to TRBD1. V shed 3 bases and J 2 bases; nucleotides not matched to a gene: 15. Looked up from germline, CDR1 is SGDLS and CDR2 is YYNGEE. The CDR3 runs 18 residues. CDR3: CASSARAQGWDHTDTQYF. In DNA, the CDR3 is TGTGCCAGCAGCGCGCGGGCACAGGGGTGGGATCACACAGATACGCAGTATTTT.

Of note for this clone: Sequence at one end of the junction differs from germline and may be a read error. This chain uses TRBV3-1 (or the pseudogene TRBV3-2) with TRBJ2-1; 16 bases are shared with TRBD2. The CDR3 sequence is 14 residues long. Germline CDR1 LGHDT, CDR2 YNNKEL (reference sequence). The DNA of the CDR3 is TGTGCCAGCAGCCGAGGGACTAGCGGGGGGGATAGGATCTTC. Translated, it gives CASSRGTSGGDRIF.

The chain has TRBV11-2 and TRBJ2-2, with 7 bases fitting TRBD1. V shed 1 base and J 9 bases; nucleotides not matched to a gene: 14. CDR3 length: 17 residues. The germline V gene encodes CDR1 SGHAT and CDR2 FQNNGV. DNA of the CDR3: TGTGCCAGCAGCTTAGGAGGGGGCCCAGTTAGTCCCTGGGAGCTGTTTTTT. Protein sequence: CASSLGGGPVSPWELFF.

The genes are TRBV3-1 (or the pseudogene TRBV3-2) and TRBJ1-4; 10 bases fit TRBD1. Germline V gene lookup returns CDR1 LGHDT and CDR2 YNNKEL (reference sequence). J lost 4 bases, V lost 8 bases, and 10 bases had no gene match. This CDR3 is 16 amino acids long. The CDR3 here is CASGTGAKARNEKLFF. For the CDR3, the DNA is TGTGCCAGCGGGACAGGGGCAAAGGCTCGTAATGAAAAACTGTTTTTT.

The V call is TRBV19, the J call TRBJ2-7; the D gene is possibly TRBD2 (6 bases). V was pared by 1 base and J by 4 bases, with 11 bases between. CDR1 and CDR2 from the germline V gene are LNHDA and SQIVND (reference sequence). The CDR3 is made up of 14 amino acids. The CDR3 here is CASSIGGDVYEQYF. The CDR3 nucleotides are TGTGCCAGTAGTATAGGCGGGGACGTTTACGAGCAGTACTTC.

The chain couples TRBV9 to TRBJ1-4; D not certain. The CDR3 runs to 11 residues. Germline V gene lookup returns CDR1 SGDLS and CDR2 YYNGEE. Trimming took off 4 bases at V and 7 bases at J, with 5 bases between the two ends. The CDR3 DNA sequence: TGTGCCAGCAGCCCGGGTGAAAAACTGTTTTTT. Its protein product is CASSPGEKLFF.

V and J are TRBV5-1 and TRBJ1-4, with D unclear. The length of the CDR3 is 14 residues. V shed 1 base and J shed 5 bases, with 9 bases lying between them. From germline, CDR1 is SGHRS and CDR2 YFSETQ. In nucleotides, the CDR3 is TGCGCCAGCAGCTTGAGTGGTCGGAATGAAAAACTGTTTTTT. Amino acids: CASSLSGRNEKLFF.

The table lists this clone with a count of one. CDR3 residues: CASSLDTATRDTQYF. The CDR3 DNA reads TGCGCCAGCAGCTTGGATACGGCGACAAGAGATACGCAGTATTTT. The chain combines TRBV5-1 with TRBJ2-3; D not resolved. The CDR3 runs to 15 residues. Looked up from germline, CDR1 is SGHRS and CDR2 is YFSETQ. Trimming took 0 bases from V and 5 from J, leaving 13 bases between them.

The V and J genes are TRBV9 and TRBJ1-2; a weak D match, TRBD1 (5 bases). Germline lookup yields CDR1 SGDLS and CDR2 YYNGEE. This CDR3 has 15 residues. Trimming took 3 bases from V and 0 from J, leaving 12 bases between them. The CDR3: CASSEAGTTNYGYTF. CDR3 DNA: TGTGCCAGCAGCGAAGCAGGGACTACTAACTATGGCTACACCTTC.

This chain connects TRBV2 to TRBJ1-5; TRBD1 is a possible D gene (5 bases). Trimming pared 2 bases from V and 0 bases from J, leaving 8 bases between. CDR1 is SNHLY, CDR2 FYNNEI, per germline. The CDR3 length is 15 residues. This chain's CDR3 is CASSEWQGSNQPQHF. For the CDR3, the DNA is TGTGCCAGCAGTGAATGGCAGGGTAGCAATCAGCCCCAGCATTTT. Full variable domain (remainder filled in from reference TRBV2 and TRBJ1-5): EPEVTQTPSHQVTQMGQEVILRCVPISNHLYFYWYRQILGQKVEFLVSFYNNEISEKSEIFDDQFSVERPDGSNFTLKIRSTKLEDSAMYFCASSEWQGSNQPQHFGDGTRLSIL.

J is TRBJ1-6 and V is TRBV28, with a possible D match to TRBD1 (5 bases). The V and J ends lost 3 bases and 15 bases respectively, with 12 bases between them. The germline V gene has CDR1 MDHEN and CDR2 SYDVKM. There are 12 residues in the CDR3. The CDR3 loop is CASSLRGSDLHF. In nucleotides, the CDR3 is TGTGCCAGCAGTTTGCGGGGGTCCGACCTCCACTTT.

The genes are TRBV5-1 and TRBJ1-2; 10 positions match TRBD1. CDR1 is SGHRS and CDR2 is YFSETQ in the germline V gene. J was trimmed by 3 bases and V by 4 bases; bases with no gene match: 6. CDR3 length: 15 amino acids. The CDR3 loop is CASSQVGQGDYGYTF. The CDR3 region has the DNA TGCGCCAGCAGCCAGGTCGGACAGGGGGACTATGGCTACACCTTC.

The chain uses TRBV6-5 and TRBJ1-5; 10 nucleotides line up with TRBD1. Germline lookup yields CDR1 MNHEY and CDR2 SVGAGI. V gave up 6 bases and J gave up 5 bases; unmatched junction bases: 7. CDR3 length: 15 residues. The CDR3 protein is CASRRDRGLDQPQHF. DNA for the CDR3: TGTGCCAGCAGACGCGACAGGGGGCTTGATCAGCCCCAGCATTTT.

The chain employs TRBV7-3 and TRBJ1-4; possibly TRBD1 for D (5 bases). V was shortened by 2 bases and J by 5 bases, with 12 bases between the two germline ends. There are 15 residues in the CDR3. In germline, CDR1 is SGHTA, CDR2 FQGTGA. The CDR3 sequence: CASSLGAELNEKLFF. The CDR3 DNA is TGTGCCAGCAGCTTAGGGGCGGAGCTCAATGAAAAACTGTTTTTT.

V gene TRBV7-9 combines with J gene TRBJ2-3, with D perhaps TRBD2 (6 bases). This CDR3 has 15 amino acids. The V and J ends lost 5 bases and 3 bases respectively, with 15 bases between them. The germline gives CDR1 SEHNR, CDR2 FQNEAQ (reference sequence). Here the CDR3 DNA reads TGTGCCAGCAGCGGGACTTCTGGGGGGACAGATACGCAGTATTTT. It yields the protein CASSGTSGGTDTQYF.

The chain links TRBV10-2 to TRBJ1-1, with D maybe TRBD1 (6 bases). This CDR3 contains 15 residues. The ends were cut back, 8 bases at V and 1 base at J, with 17 bases in the middle. CDR1 is WSHSY, CDR2 SAAADI, per germline. The CDR3 spells CASWTVGFPNTEAFF. The CDR3, as DNA: TGCGCCAGCTGGACAGTTGGTTTCCCGAACACTGAAGCTTTCTTT.

V is TRBV18 and J is TRBJ2-1; 11 bases agree with TRBD1. The CDR3 is made up of 16 amino acids. Per germline, CDR1 KGHSH and CDR2 LQKENI. Unmatched junction bases numbered 8, after V lost 3 bases and J lost 7 bases. CDR3 protein: CASSPSTGTGGNEQFF. The CDR3 region has the DNA TGTGCCAGCTCACCTTCAACCGGGACAGGGGGAAATGAGCAGTTCTTC. Full variable domain (outside the CDR3, taken from reference TRBV18 and TRBJ2-1): NAGVMQNPRHLVRRRGQEARLRCSPMKGHSHVYWYRQLPEEGLKFMVYLQKENIIDESGMPKERFSAEFPKEGPSILRIQQVVRGDSAAYFCASSPSTGTGGNEQFFGPGTRLTVL.

The rearrangement joins TRBV28 to TRBJ2-3; TRBD2 matches 8 bases. The CDR3 consists of 15 residues. The germline V gene has CDR1 MDHEN and CDR2 SYDVKM. V lost 2 bases to trimming and J lost 5 bases; unmatched junction nucleotides: 6. The CDR3 DNA follows: TGTGCCAGCAGTTTACGGGGGGGCCCCAAAGATACGCAGTATTTT. Translation: CASSLRGGPKDTQYF.